The 28 T cell receptor beta chains in this list originate from one sample, sequenced in a study of blood T cell repertoires in COVID-19. Sequencing was performed with immunoSEQ multiplex PCR; in TCRdb, only in-frame clones are kept and a portion is missing. Of approximately 140,000 clones listed, under 90% are singletons. The sample comprised peripheral blood. The source of these receptors is a human donor in a cohort sampled during active COVID-19.

CDR3 loop: CASSVGGTQGVETQYF. For the CDR3, the DNA is TGTGCCAGCAGCGTGGGGGGGACACAGGGCGTAGAGACCCAGTACTTC. This rearrangement joins TRBV5-6 to TRBJ2-5; TRBD2 might be the D (7 bases). CDR3 length equals 16 residues. CDR1 and CDR2 from the germline V gene are SGHDT and YYEEEE. Trimming removed 4 bases from V and 4 bases from J, with 20 bases in between.

The chain carries TRBV11-2 and TRBJ1-4; D is possibly TRBD1 (6 bases). V lost 2 bases, J lost 0 bases, and 10 bases lay in between. Germline loops: CDR1 SGHAT, CDR2 FQNNGV. This CDR3 comprises 16 residues. CDR3 bases: TGTGCCAGCAGCTTACGGGGACAAGCAACTAATGAAAAACTGTTTTTT. It specifies CASSLRGQATNEKLFF.

CDR3 protein: CATSGQPNTGELFF. Written as DNA, the CDR3 is TGCGCCACCTCGGGACAGCCGAACACCGGGGAGCTGTTTTTT. The chain employs TRBV5-1 and TRBJ2-2; 7 bases align to TRBD1. Germline values: CDR1 SGHRS, CDR2 YFSETQ. This CDR3 region has 14 residues. V trimming: 9 bases; J trimming: 0 bases; junction bases outside the gene matches: 5. Combining the CDR3 with reference TRBV5-1 and TRBJ2-2 gives the whole variable domain KAGVTQTPRYLIKTRGQQVTLSCSPISGHRSVSWYQQTPGQGLQFLFEYFSETQRNKGNFPGRFSGRQFSNSRSEMNVSTLELGDSALYLCATSGQPNTGELFFGEGSRLTVL.

The genes are TRBV4-1 and TRBJ1-5; TRBD1 aligns across 9 bases. Germline V gene lookup returns CDR1 MGHRA and CDR2 YSYEKL. The ends lost 1 base at V and 6 bases at J; junction bases unmatched: 7. The CDR3 sequence is 16 residues long. For the CDR3, the DNA is TGCGCCAGCAGCCAAGGATGGGGACAGGGCGGTCAGCCCCAGCATTTT. Its protein product is CASSQGWGQGGQPQHF.

The rearrangement joins TRBV2 to TRBJ1-1; D is unclear. This CDR3 is 14 amino acids long. Germline-derived CDR1 and CDR2 are SNHLY and FYNNEI. Trimming took 7 bases from V and 3 from J, leaving 15 bases between them. CDR3 protein: CASNLKLGDTEAFF. The DNA of the CDR3 is TGTGCCAGCAACCTTAAACTCGGGGACACTGAAGCTTTCTTT.

Here the CDR3 reads CASSLVAGGRETQYF. CDR3 DNA: TGTGCCAGCAGCTTAGTAGCGGGGGGGCGGGAGACCCAGTACTTC. The V call is TRBV7-2, the J call TRBJ2-5; 11 positions match TRBD2. The CDR3 covers 15 residues. J lost 5 bases, V lost 1 base, and 3 bases had no gene match. Per the germline V gene, CDR1 is SGHTA and CDR2 is FQGNSA.

The chain carries TRBV6-1 and TRBJ2-1; unclear D gene. This CDR3 has 15 amino acids. CDR1 is MNHNS and CDR2 is SASEGT in the germline V gene. Trimming stripped 2 bases from V and 6 bases from J, with 14 bases between. CDR3 nucleotide sequence: TGTGCCAGCAGTGAATGGTCCGGAGATGGCAATGAGCAGTTCTTC. Protein: CASSEWSGDGNEQFF.

The genes are TRBV12-3 or TRBV12-4 and TRBJ1-1; D uncertain. This CDR3 has 12 amino acids. With 5 bases removed from V and 3 bases from J, the gap between germline ends came to 7 bases. The CDR3 DNA sequence: TGTGCCAGCAGTAATCAGTACACTGAAGCTTTCTTT. It yields the protein CASSNQYTEAFF.

The V gene is TRBV4-1, the J gene TRBJ1-5; perhaps TRBD1 as D (5 bases). The germline V gene encodes CDR1 MGHRA and CDR2 YSYEKL. V was shortened by 4 bases and J by 1 base, with 11 bases between the two germline ends. The CDR3 contains 15 residues. The CDR3 loop reads CASSPHRQSNQPQHF. Written as DNA, the CDR3 is TGCGCCAGCAGCCCCCACAGGCAAAGCAATCAGCCCCAGCATTTT.

The rearrangement uses TRBV4-2 and TRBJ2-7; 10 nucleotides line up with TRBD2. The CDR3 extends over 15 amino acids. Germline V gene lookup returns CDR1 LGHNA and CDR2 YNFKEQ. The V segment lost 0 bases and the J segment 6 bases; nucleotides outside the gene matches: 5. The CDR3 sequence is CASSQDLSGGGEQYF. In DNA form, the CDR3 reads TGTGCCAGCAGCCAAGATCTAAGCGGGGGGGGCGAGCAGTACTTC.

The chain carries TRBV10-1 and TRBJ2-2; possible D gene TRBD2, 6 bases. There are 14 residues in the CDR3. Trimming left V 9 bases short and J 3 bases short, with 14 bases between. CDR1 is WNHNN and CDR2 is SYGVQD in the germline V gene (reference sequence). The DNA for the CDR3 is TGCGCCAGTTCTATCGGGGGACACACCGGGGAGCTGTTTTTT. It codes for CASSIGGHTGELFF.

This sequence joins TRBV4-2 and TRBJ2-7, with D possibly being TRBD2 (6 bases). Between the trimmed V and J ends, which lost 4 bases and 7 bases, there was a span of 11 bases. This CDR3 spans 12 amino acids. CDR1 and CDR2 from the germline V gene are LGHNA and YNFKEQ. The CDR3 DNA reads TGTGCCAGCAGCCCCCGACGGGAGGAGCAGTACTTC. Protein product: CASSPRREEQYF.

This clone was recorded only once. The V and J genes are TRBV7-9 and TRBJ2-5; TRBD2 aligns across 7 bases. Per germline, CDR1 SEHNR and CDR2 FQNEAQ (reference sequence). Trimming took 3 bases from V and 5 from J; bases not matched to a gene: 3. This CDR3 comprises 13 residues. CDR3 sequence reads: CASSLGSGETQYF. The DNA of the CDR3 is TGTGCCAGCAGCTTGGGTAGCGGGGAGACCCAGTACTTC.

In DNA, the CDR3 is TGTGCCAGCTCACCAGGGAGGGCCTCCGCGGGGACCCAGTACTTC. Translated: CASSPGRASAGTQYF. The chain combines TRBV18 with TRBJ2-5; the match to TRBD2 covers 7 bases. Germline values: CDR1 KGHSH, CDR2 LQKENI. This CDR3 is 15 amino acids long. The junction had 10 bases not matched to a gene; V was cut back by 2 bases and J by 7 bases.

The chain joins TRBV5-1 to TRBJ2-5; D is perhaps TRBD2 (5 bases). V dropped 4 bases and J dropped 4 bases, with 14 bases sitting between them. This CDR3 contains 14 residues. Germline CDR1 and CDR2: SGHRS and YFSETQ. The CDR3 loop is CASSPDPGRETQYF. In DNA form, the CDR3 reads TGCGCCAGCAGCCCCGACCCGGGAAGAGAGACCCAGTACTTC.

The rearrangement joins TRBV4-1 to TRBJ1-5; perhaps TRBD1 as D (5 bases). Trimming took off 4 bases at V and 1 base at J, with 5 bases between the two ends. This CDR3 has 13 amino acids. Germline values: CDR1 MGHRA, CDR2 YSYEKL. DNA for the CDR3: TGCGCCAGCAGCCGACAGAGCAATCAGCCCCAGCATTTT. It translates to CASSRQSNQPQHF.

CDR3 sequence reads: CASSEVGQLAYEQYF. CDR3 DNA sequence: TGTGCCAGCAGTGAAGTAGGTCAACTAGCCTACGAGCAGTACTTC. This chain links TRBV2 with TRBJ2-7, with D tentatively TRBD2 (5 bases). This CDR3 is 15 amino acids long. The germline CDR1 and CDR2 sequences are SNHLY and FYNNEI. Between the trimmed V and J ends, which lost 1 base and 2 bases, there was a span of 12 bases.

The chain has TRBV7-9 and TRBJ1-2; D not resolved. The CDR3 totals 13 residues. V was cut by 3 bases and J by 8 bases, with 13 bases left in between. CDR1 and CDR2 from the germline V gene are SEHNR and FQNEAQ (reference sequence). CDR3: CASSFAGALGYTF. CDR3 in DNA: TGTGCCAGCAGCTTCGCAGGCGCTTTGGGCTACACCTTC.

This clone was recorded many times. This chain connects TRBV25-1 to TRBJ1-4, with 9 positions matching TRBD1. This CDR3 has 14 residues. Trimming took 5 bases from V and 10 from J; bases not matched to a gene: 8. Germline CDR1 reads MGHDK; CDR2 reads SYGVNS. The CDR3 bases are TGTGCCAGCAGTCATGGACAGGGGTTTGGAAAACTGTTTTTT. It yields the protein CASSHGQGFGKLFF.

The V and J genes are TRBV27 and TRBJ1-6; D is uncertain. CDR1 is MNHEY, CDR2 SMNVEV, per germline (reference sequence). V lost 3 bases and J 11 bases, leaving 17 bases between the germline ends. The CDR3 is made up of 15 amino acids. This chain's CDR3 is CASSFSGFLGPPLHF. The CDR3 DNA reads as TGTGCCAGCAGTTTCTCGGGGTTTCTTGGGCCACCCCTCCACTTT.

The chain has TRBV2 and TRBJ2-5; possibly TRBD1 for D (6 bases). The CDR3 covers 13 residues. V lost 5 bases and J 4 bases, leaving 11 bases between the germline ends. Per germline, CDR1 SNHLY and CDR2 FYNNEI. The CDR3 DNA is TGTGCCAGCAGTAAAGGCAGGGGAGAGACCCAGTACTTC. Translation: CASSKGRGETQYF.

The chain carries TRBV21-1 and TRBJ1-1. TRBV21-1 is given as a pseudogene. The CDR3 extends over 18 amino acids. CDR3 residues: CASSPRDPGGRWYTEAFF. In nucleotides, the CDR3 is TGTGCCAGCAGCCCCCGGGACCCGGGGGGCCGGTGGTACACTGAAGCTTTCTTT.

V is TRBV7-3 and J is TRBJ1-1; D unclear. V lost 5 bases to trimming and J lost 3 bases, with 16 bases between them. The CDR3 consists of 15 residues. CDR1 is SGHTA, CDR2 FQGTGA, per germline. The CDR3 region is CASSPSGLEDTEAFF. DNA for the CDR3: TGTGCCAGCAGCCCCAGCGGTCTAGAGGACACTGAAGCTTTCTTT.

This clone was recorded only once. This chain links TRBV7-8 with TRBJ1-2; no firm D call. V lost 1 base, J lost 8 bases, and 8 bases lay in between. This CDR3 comprises 12 residues. The V gene's germline CDR1 is SGHVS and CDR2 FQNEAQ. Here the CDR3 reads CASSLGGWGYTF. CDR3 DNA sequence: TGTGCCAGCAGCTTAGGAGGTTGGGGCTACACCTTC.

CDR3 bases: TGTGCCAGCAAGACAGGGGTCTACGAGCAGTACTTC. Translating gives CASKTGVYEQYF. J is TRBJ2-7 and V is TRBV2; TRBD1 aligns across 8 bases. CDR3 length: 12 residues. Germline loops: CDR1 SNHLY, CDR2 FYNNEI. The ends lost 7 bases at V and 3 bases at J; junction bases unmatched: 2.

The V and J genes are TRBV6-6 and TRBJ1-2; D remains ambiguous. Per the germline V gene, CDR1 is MNHNY and CDR2 is SVGAGI (reference sequence). The CDR3 spans 13 residues. Trimming took 0 bases from V and 6 from J, leaving 8 bases between them. The DNA for the CDR3 is TGTGCCAGCAGTTACTCGGAGGCGAATGGCTACACCTTC. Encoded protein: CASSYSEANGYTF.

This clone was seen a single time. The chain couples TRBV19 to TRBJ2-2; D may be TRBD2 (6 bases). This CDR3 region has 15 residues. V lost 5 bases, J lost 5 bases, and 15 bases lay in between. Looked up from germline, CDR1 is LNHDA and CDR2 is SQIVND (reference sequence). The CDR3 region is CASSPRGVLTGELFF. The CDR3 nucleotides are TGTGCCAGTAGTCCCCGCGGGGTATTAACCGGGGAGCTGTTTTTT. The variable domain in full, completed from reference TRBV19 and TRBJ2-2, reads DGGITQSPKYLFRKEGQNVTLSCEQNLNHDAMYWYRQDPGQGLRLIYYSQIVNDFQKGDIAEGYSVSREKKESFPLTVTSAQKNPTAFYLCASSPRGVLTGELFFGEGSRLTVL.

V and J are TRBV5-6 and TRBJ1-4; no clear D gene. Trimming removed 7 bases at V and 5 bases at J, with 12 bases between. From germline, CDR1 is SGHDT and CDR2 YYEEEE. The CDR3 length is 13 residues. The CDR3 coding sequence is TGTGCCAGCGAGCTCCCCCCGAATGAAAAACTGTTTTTT. This codes for CASELPPNEKLFF.